The clone carrying this T cell receptor beta chain was seen only a few times. What it binds is unknown. This specimen belongs to a study of identical twins. The CDR3 loop spans 17 amino acids. The germline V gene encodes CDR1 LGHNA and CDR2 YSLEER. J gave up 3 bases and V 0 bases, and 7 bases lay outside the gene matches. Study conclusions and caveats: Twins shared beta out-of-frame sequences in excess, but this excess was weaker. Beta clonotypes that were abundant in cord blood contained fewer insertions, a pattern absent from memory repertoires.

TCRdb called the 5' RACE reads again in MiXCR, with one record for every CDR3 protein. In the table there are around 680,000 distinct CDR3 sequences, around 8.6% of which are singletons. These data also formed part of another study, on yellow fever vaccine responses in identical twins.

This rearrangement joins TRBV4-3 to TRBJ2-4; the match to TRBD2 covers 8 bases. This clonotype was obtained from a woman under 30 in good health. The sample consisted of PBMCs. CDR3 coding DNA: TGCGCCAGCAGCCAAGAGACGGGGGGGTTTGTCAAAAACATTCAGTACTTC. Translating it yields CASSQETGGFVKNIQYF.